The source of this TCR beta chain is a study of shared clonotypes between healthy human individuals. For each subset, genomic DNA was distributed in equal portions over several immunoSEQ plates. Assay used: immunoSEQ multiplex PCR; TCRdb lists only in-frame clones, some missing. Among roughly 550,000 clones listed, 95% to 96% were seen once. This CDR3 is built from 15 residues. V gave up 5 bases and J gave up 4 bases; unmatched junction bases: 4. Germline assignment: CDR1 LNHDA and CDR2 SQIVND (reference sequence). CD45RO-negative, CCR7-positively selected cells formed the naive CD8 fraction, excluding terminally differentiated effector memory CD45RA+ cells. As regards this clone: Distinct nucleotide sequences in the sample also encode this CDR3.

The sample taken for sequencing was naive CD8+ T cells sorted from blood. The genes are TRBV19 and TRBJ2-1; 11 nucleotides align to TRBD2. This receptor was obtained from a woman in her twenties or thirties in good health. CDR3 protein: CASSPGTSGYNEQFF. Written as DNA, the CDR3 is TGTGCCAGTAGTCCAGGGACTAGCGGTTACAATGAGCAGTTCTTC.